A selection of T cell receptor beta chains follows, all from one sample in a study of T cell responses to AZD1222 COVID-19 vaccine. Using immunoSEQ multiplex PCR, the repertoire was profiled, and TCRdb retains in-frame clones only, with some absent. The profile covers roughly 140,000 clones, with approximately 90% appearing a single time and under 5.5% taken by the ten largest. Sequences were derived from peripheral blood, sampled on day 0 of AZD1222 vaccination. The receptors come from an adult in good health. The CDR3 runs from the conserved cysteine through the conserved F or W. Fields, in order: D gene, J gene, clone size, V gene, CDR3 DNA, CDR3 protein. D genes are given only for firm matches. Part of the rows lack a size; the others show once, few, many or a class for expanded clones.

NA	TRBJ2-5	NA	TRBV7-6	TGTGCCAGCAGCCCCTCCAGGGTCTCCCAAGAGACCCAGTACTTC	CASSPSRVSQETQYF
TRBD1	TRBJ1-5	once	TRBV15	TGTGCCACCAGCAGAGGGACAGGGAATAGCAATCAGCCCCAGCATTTT	CATSRGTGNSNQPQHF
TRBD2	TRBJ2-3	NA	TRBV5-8	TGTGCCAGCAGTTGGACTAGCGGGAGCACAGATACGCAGTATTTT	CASSWTSGSTDTQYF
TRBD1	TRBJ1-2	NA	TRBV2	TGTGCCAGCAGTTACGACAGGGGGCAAGGCTATGGCTACACCTTC	CASSYDRGQGYGYTF
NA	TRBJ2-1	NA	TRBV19	TGTGCCAGTTGTATAGGCGGGAAGAGCTCCTACAATGAGCAGTTCTTC	CASCIGGKSSYNEQFF
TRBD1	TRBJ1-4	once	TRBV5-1	TGCGCCAGCAGCTCCACCGGGACAGGGACTGAAAAACTGTTTTTT	CASSSTGTGTEKLFF
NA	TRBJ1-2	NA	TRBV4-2	TGTGCCAGCAGTCAAGGGATTCGGGAACCCTATGGCTACACCTTC	CASSQGIREPYGYTF
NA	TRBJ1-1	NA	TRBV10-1	TGCGCCAGCTTTACCCAAATAGCAAACACTGAAGCTTTCTTT	CASFTQIANTEAFF
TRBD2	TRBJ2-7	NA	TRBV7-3	TGTGCCAGCAGCACCCCGGGCCCCGGACGGGTAGCGGGCCCCCGATTCTCCTACGAGCAGTACTTC	CASSTPGPGRVAGPRFSYEQYF
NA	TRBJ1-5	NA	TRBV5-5	TGTGCCAGCAGCTCAGGACATCTCAATCAGCCCCAGCATTTT	CASSSGHLNQPQHF
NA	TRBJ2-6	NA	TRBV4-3	TGCGCCAGCAGCCAAGGCCCGATAGCCTTCTCTGGGGCCAACGTCCTGACTTTC	CASSQGPIAFSGANVLTF
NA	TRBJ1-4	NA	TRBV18	TGTGCCAGCTCACCCCCTGGCCTGAATGAAAAACTGTTTTTT	CASSPPGLNEKLFF
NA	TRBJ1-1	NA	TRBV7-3	TGTGCCAGCAAGCTCACCGGGAACACTGAAGCTTTCTTT	CASKLTGNTEAFF
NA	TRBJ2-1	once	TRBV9	TGTGCCAGCAGCGGGCTCAATGAGCAGTTCTTC	CASSGLNEQFF
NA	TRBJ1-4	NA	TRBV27	TGTGCCAGCAGTTTAGGGGGAAATGAAAAACTGTTTTTT	CASSLGGNEKLFF
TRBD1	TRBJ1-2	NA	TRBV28	TGTGCCGGCAGTTCCTCCGGGACAGGGGTTCGCTTGGGCTACACCTTC	CAGSSSGTGVRLGYTF
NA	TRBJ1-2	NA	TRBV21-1	TGTGCCAGCAGCAAAGTAGCGGACCGCTATGGCTACACCTTC	CASSKVADRYGYTF
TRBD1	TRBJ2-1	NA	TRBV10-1	TGCGCCAGCCCCGACAGGGTTGGGATCTACAATGAGCAGTTCTTC	CASPDRVGIYNEQFF
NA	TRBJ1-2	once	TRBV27	TGTGCCAGCAGTTTCTCACAGAACTATGGCTACACCTTC	CASSFSQNYGYTF
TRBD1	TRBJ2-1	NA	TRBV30	TGTGCCTGGACAGGGGGCCCCTACAATGAGCAGTTCTTC	CAWTGGPYNEQFF
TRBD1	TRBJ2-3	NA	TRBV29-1	TGCAGCGTTGACTATAACGACAGGGAGTCAGATACGCAGTATTTT	CSVDYNDRESDTQYF
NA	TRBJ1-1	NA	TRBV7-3	TGTGCCAGCAGCCCCACCTCGCGATTAGGTGCCACTGAAGCTTTCTTT	CASSPTSRLGATEAFF
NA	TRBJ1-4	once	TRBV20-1	TGCAGTGCTAGTAAGGCAAGGAACCGACAATCTGAAAAACTGTTTTTT	CSASKARNRQSEKLFF
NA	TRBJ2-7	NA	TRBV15	TGTGCCCCAGGGGACGGTAACGAGCAGTACTTC	CAPGDGNEQYF
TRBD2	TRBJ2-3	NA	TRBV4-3	TGCGCCAGCAGCCAAGAAGCTAGGCGGGAGATCTCGGGATCAGATACGCAGTATTTT	CASSQEARREISGSDTQYF
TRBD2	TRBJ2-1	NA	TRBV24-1	TGTGCCACCAGTGATTTGCGGGACTACCCGGAGTTCTTC	CATSDLRDYPEFF
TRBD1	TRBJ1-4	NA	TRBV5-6	TGTGCCAGCAGCCAAACGACAGGGCCTGAGGAAAAACTGTTTTTT	CASSQTTGPEEKLFF
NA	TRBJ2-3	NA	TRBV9	TGTGCCAGCAGCGTAGTAGGAGATACGCAGTATTTT	CASSVVGDTQYF
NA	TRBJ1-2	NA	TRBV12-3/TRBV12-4	TGTGCCAGCAGCCCTTTCCCCCGCCATGGCTACACCTTC	CASSPFPRHGYTF
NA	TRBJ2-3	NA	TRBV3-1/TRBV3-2	TGTGCCAGCAGCCGGGTTACAGATACGCAGTATTTT	CASSRVTDTQYF
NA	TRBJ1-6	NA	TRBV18	TGTGCCAGCTCACGTGACTCCAGGGGTCGTAATTCACCCCTCCACTTT	CASSRDSRGRNSPLHF
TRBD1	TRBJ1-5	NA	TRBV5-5	TGTGCCAGCAGCTTGAGTTCGACAGGGGGCCTGCTCCATCAGCCCCAGCATTTT	CASSLSSTGGLLHQPQHF
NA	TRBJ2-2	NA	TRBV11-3	TGTGCCAGCAGCTCCCTCAGCGGGGAGCTGTTTTTT	CASSSLSGELFF
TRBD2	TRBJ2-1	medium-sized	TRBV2	TGTGCCCATGCGGGGGAGACATACAATGAGCAGTTCTTC	CAHAGETYNEQFF
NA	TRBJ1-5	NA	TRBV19	TGTGCCAGTAGTATAGATACCGATTATAGCAATCAGCCCCAGCATTTT	CASSIDTDYSNQPQHF
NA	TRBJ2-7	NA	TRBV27	TGTGCCAGCAGAAAGGGGCTGGAGACCTACGAGCAGTACTTC	CASRKGLETYEQYF
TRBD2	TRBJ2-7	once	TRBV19	TGTGCCAGTAGTATCGGACTTAGCGGGAGCGAGCAGTACTTC	CASSIGLSGSEQYF
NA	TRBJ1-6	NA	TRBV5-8	TGTGCCAGCAGCTTGGGTACGGGGAGCGATAGCTCCTATAATTCACCCCTCCACTTT	CASSLGTGSDSSYNSPLHF
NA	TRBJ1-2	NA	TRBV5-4	TGTGCCACCTTCCGACCCGATCATGGCTACACCTTC	CATFRPDHGYTF
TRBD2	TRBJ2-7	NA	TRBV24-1	TGTGCCACCAGTGATCCTACTAGCGGGAACCCCTACGAGCAGTACTTC	CATSDPTSGNPYEQYF
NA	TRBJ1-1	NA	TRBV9	TGTGCCAGCAGCGGGACGGTCCTGAACACTGAAGCTTTCTTT	CASSGTVLNTEAFF
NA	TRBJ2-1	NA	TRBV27	TGTGCCAGCAGTCTGTTGGGGGACGGGTACAATGAGCAGTTCTTC	CASSLLGDGYNEQFF
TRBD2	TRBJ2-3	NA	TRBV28	TGTGCCAGCAGTTTTTTGCGGGAGATCACAGATACGCAGTATTTT	CASSFLREITDTQYF
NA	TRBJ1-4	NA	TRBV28	TGTGCCAGCAGTCTCCTAGGTGAAAAACTGTTTTTT	CASSLLGEKLFF
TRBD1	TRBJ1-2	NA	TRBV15	TGTGCCACCAGCCCTGGCAGGGGGTTTGACTATGGCTACACCTTC	CATSPGRGFDYGYTF
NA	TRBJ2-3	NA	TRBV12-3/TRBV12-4	TGTGCCAGCAGTTTGGACGAGTCAGATACGCAGTATTTT	CASSLDESDTQYF
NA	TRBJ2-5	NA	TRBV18	TGTGCCAGCTCACCACCGGGACTCGAGGGAGAGACCCAGTACTTC	CASSPPGLEGETQYF